These 10 T cell receptor beta chains originate from one sample sequenced in a study of lymphopenia after photon versus proton radiotherapy. Only in-frame clones appear in the TCRdb table, and some are missing; sequencing was by immunoSEQ multiplex PCR. This sample has more than 45,000 clones, with 65% to 85% found just once. The specimen comprised peripheral blood, sampled from a patient treated with proton-based radiotherapy. These receptors all come from a man in his 60s with pancreatic cancer.

The sample holds a few counts of this clone. This chain uses TRBV7-3 with TRBJ2-1; D may match TRBD1 or TRBD2 (5 bases each). Trimming removed 5 bases from V and 4 bases from J, with 12 bases in between. Germline V gene data show CDR1 as SGHTA and CDR2 as FQGTGA. The CDR3 contains 14 residues. CDR3: CASSPDGAYNEQFF. The CDR3, as DNA: TGTGCCAGCAGCCCCGACGGGGCTTACAATGAGCAGTTCTTC.

The CDR3 spells CASSLVDYEAFF. CDR3 coding DNA: TGTGCCAGCAGCTTAGTGGACTATGAAGCTTTCTTT. The chain uses TRBV11-2 and TRBJ1-1; no definite D call. The germline CDR1 and CDR2 sequences are SGHAT and FQNNGV. The CDR3 has 12 residues. Trimming shortened V by 1 base and J by 7 bases, and 7 bases separated the two germline ends. Full variable domain (outside the CDR3, taken from reference TRBV11-2 and TRBJ1-1): EAGVAQSPRYKIIEKRQSVAFWCNPISGHATLYWYQQILGQGPKLLIQFQNNGVVDDSQLPKDRFSAERLKGVDSTLKIQPAKLEDSAVYLCASSLVDYEAFFGQGTRLTVV.

In regard to this clone: This clone may be a read error of a much larger clone one base away. The sample holds other DNA sequences that translate to the same CDR3. The chain carries TRBV2 and TRBJ1-2; maybe TRBD1 (5 bases). Looked up from germline, CDR1 is SNHLY and CDR2 is FYNNEI. The CDR3 contains 16 residues. The DNA of the CDR3 is TGTGCCAGCAGACAACGGGCAGGGACCCTTCGTTATGGCTATACCTTC. Amino acids: CASRQRAGTLRYGYTF.

V usage is TRBV7-6 and J usage is TRBJ1-1, with D perhaps matching TRBD1 (6 bases). The germline V and J ends were trimmed by 4 bases and 1 base, with 7 bases remaining between them. CDR1 is SGHVS and CDR2 is FNYEAQ in the germline V gene. This CDR3 comprises 13 residues. CDR3 in amino acids: CASSWDTNTEAFF. In DNA form, the CDR3 reads TGTGCCAGCAGCTGGGACACGAACACTGAAGCTTTCTTT. The full variable domain, in which reference TRBV7-6 and TRBJ1-1 provide the parts outside the CDR3, is GAGVSQSPRYKVTKRGQDVALRCDPISGHVSLYWYRQALGQGPEFLTYFNYEAQQDKSGLPNDRFSAERPEGSISTLTIQRTEQRDSAMYRCASSWDTNTEAFFGQGTRLTVV.

The chain uses TRBV5-1 and TRBJ2-1, with unresolved D. The CDR3 is made up of 15 amino acids. The germline gives CDR1 SGHRS, CDR2 YFSETQ. Trimming pared 0 bases from V and 4 bases from J, leaving 11 bases between. CDR3 loop: CASSLDAAPYNEQFF. In DNA, the CDR3 is TGCGCCAGCAGCTTGGATGCGGCCCCTTACAATGAGCAGTTCTTC.

The CDR3 region has the DNA TGTGCCAGCAGCCCTAGCGGGACGGGCACAGATACGCAGTATTTT. Encoded protein: CASSPSGTGTDTQYF. The V gene is TRBV9, the J gene TRBJ2-3; 9 nucleotides match TRBD2. Germline V gene sequence: CDR1 SGDLS, CDR2 YYNGEE. Unmatched junction bases numbered 4, after V lost 4 bases and J lost 1 base. CDR3 length: 15 amino acids.

CDR3 sequence (DNA): TGTGCCAGCAGTTCGCCGGAGGTGAGCTCCTACGAGCAGTACTTC. Amino acids: CASSSPEVSSYEQYF. V and J are TRBV27 and TRBJ2-5, with D possibly being TRBD2 (5 bases). The last part of the DNA fits TRBJ2-7 better; the J call may be wrong. The CDR3 runs to 15 residues. CDR1 and CDR2 from the germline V gene are MNHEY and SMNVEV (reference sequence).

This clone occurred once. The chain carries TRBV30 and TRBJ2-7; no reliable D call. CDR3 length: 14 residues. Germline values: CDR1 GTSNPN, CDR2 SVGIG (reference sequence). V shed 1 base and J shed 2 bases, with 12 bases lying between them. Here the CDR3 DNA reads TGTGCCTGGAGTGAACAGAGCTCAGCCTACGAGCAGTACTTC. Its protein is CAWSEQSSAYEQYF.

This clone was seen a few times. V is TRBV7-2 and J is TRBJ1-6, with 9 nucleotides matching TRBD1. CDR3 length: 14 amino acids. In germline, CDR1 is SGHTA, CDR2 FQGNSA. The V gene end was trimmed by 4 bases and the J gene end by 11 bases; junction bases not matched to a gene: 6. The CDR3: CASSYDRGKPPLHF. CDR3 bases: TGTGCCAGCAGCTACGACAGGGGGAAGCCACCCCTCCACTTT.

The chain couples TRBV9 to TRBJ2-7, with 8 bases fitting TRBD2. Germline loops: CDR1 SGDLS, CDR2 YYNGEE. This CDR3 contains 14 residues. V dropped 0 bases and J dropped 7; count of bases not matched to a gene: 6. CDR3 loop: CASSVGSGMGEQYF. In DNA form, the CDR3 reads TGTGCCAGCAGCGTAGGTAGCGGGATGGGGGAGCAGTACTTC.